The following is a T cell receptor beta chain sequence with its context. This clone was detected only a few times. Its recognized antigen is unknown. Base qualities are not provided; no much larger clone lies one nucleotide away. Trimming costs V 0 bases and J 4 bases, and their ends lie 8 bases apart. Reading the germline V gene gives CDR1 SGHDT and CDR2 YYEEEE. From the cysteine through the phenylalanine, the CDR3 covers 15 amino acids. Of the read, only the CDR3 DNA is kept; its 45 bases are in frame from base 1. The source of the sample is a study of blood T cell repertoires in COVID-19 (dated by TCRdb to about 2020). Regarding the research as a whole: Samples from collaborators originated in the United States, Italy and Spain and spanned both the acute and convalescent phases of COVID-19. The material from the prospective study consisted of cDNA or gDNA derived from T cells, B-cell-depleted T cells, or PBMCs. The dataset comprised deeply sampled blood TCRbeta repertoires from subjects exposed to, actively infected with, or recovered from COVID-19. The repertoires were released in a freely available public database meant as a resource for research on the immune response to SARS-CoV-2. Samples came from the ongoing ImmuneRACE study (first 160 participants) plus 1,254 subjects from 6 global collaborators. Sample metadata almost always included a de-identified subject ID, COVID-19 status, age in years and sex. HLA class I and class II types, where available, came from metadata supplied by the sample provider rather than from assay-based typing.

One collaborating source in Seattle enrolled patients while the patients were actively infected and followed the patients over time throughout the course of disease. Whole blood was collected in K2EDTA tubes by collaborating institutions according to the institutions' own protocols. For TCRbeta analysis, collaborators shipped samples as frozen whole blood, isolated PBMCs, or DNA extracted from either of those sample types. Here is what the overall study found, with its caveats: How much clinical and demographic metadata was included differed by source and by participant, and the metadata was provided uncurated.

TCRbeta CDR3 regions were amplified from genomic DNA using the immunoSEQ Assay, a bias-controlled multiplex PCR. Per the original workflow: Within the assay, amplification of reference gene primers was used to estimate how many nucleated cells each sample contained. Sequence reads were collapsed and filtered to measure the absolute abundance of every unique TCRbeta CDR3 rearrangement. For each sample, productive Simpson clonality was calculated as the square root of Simpson's diversity index over productive rearrangements. TCRdb took over this immuneACCESS table, retaining in-frame rearrangements with V and J assigned. Such tables are incomplete; in checked studies, under half of the missing clones stem from an unresolved V gene, and the remainder is unexplained. That table gives V, J and clone size, and the DNA gave D and trimming. This sample comprises about 350,000 clones, around nine tenths of them detected only once. The top ten clones comprise about 7.3% of the sample.

The source of this sequence is a woman between 65 and 79 years old with COVID-19, enrolled during active disease. Material: peripheral blood. The sequence joins TRBV5-6 to TRBJ1-6; a tentative D call is TRBD1 (5 bases match). The nucleotide sequence is TGTGCCAGCAGCTTGGCCGGGGGGTATAATTCACCCCTCCACTTT. This codes for CASSLAGGYNSPLHF.